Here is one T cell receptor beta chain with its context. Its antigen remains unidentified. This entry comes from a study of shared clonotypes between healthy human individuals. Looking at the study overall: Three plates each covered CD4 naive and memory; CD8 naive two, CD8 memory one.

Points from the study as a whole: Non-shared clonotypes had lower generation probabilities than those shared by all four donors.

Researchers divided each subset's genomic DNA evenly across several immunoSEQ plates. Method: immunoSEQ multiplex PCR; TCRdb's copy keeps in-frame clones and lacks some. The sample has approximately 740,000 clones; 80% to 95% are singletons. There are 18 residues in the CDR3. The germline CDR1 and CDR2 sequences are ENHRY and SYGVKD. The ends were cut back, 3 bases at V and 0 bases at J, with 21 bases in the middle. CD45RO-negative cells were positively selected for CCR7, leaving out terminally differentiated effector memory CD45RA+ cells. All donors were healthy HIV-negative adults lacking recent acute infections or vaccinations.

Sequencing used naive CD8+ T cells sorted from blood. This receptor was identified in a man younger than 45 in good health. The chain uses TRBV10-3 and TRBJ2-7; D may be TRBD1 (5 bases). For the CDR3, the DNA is TGTGCCATCAGTGACCCGATCGAGCAGGCAGACAGCTCCTACGAGCAGTACTTC. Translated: CAISDPIEQADSSYEQYF.